This T cell receptor beta chain was captured in a study of T cell changes during pregnancy in multiple sclerosis. CDR3 length: 11 amino acids. Germline V gene data show CDR1 as MNHNS and CDR2 as SASEGT. The V end lost 10 bases, the J end lost 8 bases, and 14 bases lay between the germline ends. Repertoires were generated with immunoSEQ multiplex PCR, while TCRdb's copy carries only in-frame clones and drops some. Of around 62,000 clones in the sample, 93% were seen once. The material sequenced was CD8+ T cells from peripheral blood mononuclear cells, taken in the second trimester of pregnancy. The chain joins TRBV6-1 to TRBJ1-2; possible D gene TRBD1, 5 bases. This TCR derives from a female donor with multiple sclerosis, enrolled in a pregnancy study. CDR3 nucleotide sequence: TGTGCCATGGGGAGGGGAGGCGGCTACACCTTC. Translating gives CAMGRGGGYTF.